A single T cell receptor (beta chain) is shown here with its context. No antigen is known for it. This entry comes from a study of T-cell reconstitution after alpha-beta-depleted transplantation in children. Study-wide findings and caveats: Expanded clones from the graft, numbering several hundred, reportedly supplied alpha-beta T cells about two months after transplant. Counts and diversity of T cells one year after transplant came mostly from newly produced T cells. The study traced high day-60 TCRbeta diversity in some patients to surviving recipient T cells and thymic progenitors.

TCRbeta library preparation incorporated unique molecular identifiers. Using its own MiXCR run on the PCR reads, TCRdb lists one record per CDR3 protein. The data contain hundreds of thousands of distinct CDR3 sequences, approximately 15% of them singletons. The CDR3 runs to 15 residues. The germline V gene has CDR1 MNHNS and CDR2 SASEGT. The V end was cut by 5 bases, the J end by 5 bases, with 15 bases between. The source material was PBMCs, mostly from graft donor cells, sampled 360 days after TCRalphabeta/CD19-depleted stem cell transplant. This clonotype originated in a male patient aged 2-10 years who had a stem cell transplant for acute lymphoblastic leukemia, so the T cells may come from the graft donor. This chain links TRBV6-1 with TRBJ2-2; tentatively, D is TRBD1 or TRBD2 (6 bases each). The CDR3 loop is CASSQDSRETGELFF. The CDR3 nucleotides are TGTGCCAGCAGTCAGGACAGCCGGGAGACCGGGGAGCTGTTTTTT.